One and the same sample provided the 29 T cell receptor beta chains below, sequenced in a study of blood T cells in healthy people across ages. A second PCR of roughly 7 to 11 cycles used a sample-barcoded 5' primer and a J-beta primer mix. TCRdb analysed the 5' RACE reads with MiXCR anew, one entry per CDR3 protein. The sample shows approximately 960,000 distinct CDR3 sequences, about 27% of them seen only once. These data are also associated with another study on T cells of mothers and their children.

The source material was blood. The origin of the receptors is a woman aged 40 to 50 in good health.

Comments on this clonotype: Possible read error: a much larger clone is one base away. DNA of the CDR3: TGTGCCAGCAGTTACTTCGGTGATGAGCAGTTCTTC. This codes for CASSYFGDEQFF. The J gene is TRBJ2-1, the V gene TRBV6-2 or TRBV6-3; no clear D. Germline lookup yields CDR1 MNHEY and CDR2 SVGEGT. This CDR3 is 12 amino acids long. The V and J ends lost 1 base and 8 bases respectively, with 6 bases between them.

This clonotype occurred a few times. The genes are TRBV7-2 and TRBJ2-1, with a tentative D call TRBD2 (6 bases). The CDR3 has 14 amino acids. V lost 1 base to trimming and J lost 9 bases, with 13 bases between them. CDR1 is SGHTA and CDR2 is FQGNSA in the germline V gene. CDR3 amino acids: CASSLGGVGGEQFF. Here the CDR3 DNA reads TGTGCCAGCAGCTTAGGGGGGGTCGGGGGTGAGCAGTTCTTC.

This clonotype was seen more than once but under ten times. The gene calls are TRBV10-3 and TRBJ2-5; D unresolved. Germline values: CDR1 ENHRY, CDR2 SYGVKD. The CDR3 contains 12 residues. V was cut by 3 bases and J by 0 bases, with 2 bases left in between. CDR3 residues: CAISDNQETQYF. CDR3 bases: TGTGCCATCAGTGACAACCAAGAGACCCAGTACTTC.

This clonotype showed up just a few times. The V gene is TRBV11-2, the J gene TRBJ2-7; 8 bases line up with TRBD1. In germline, CDR1 is SGHAT, CDR2 FQNNGV. V lost 0 bases to trimming and J lost 3 bases; unmatched junction nucleotides: 7. This CDR3 has 16 amino acids. CDR3: CASSLEESRGLYEQYF. The CDR3, as DNA: TGTGCCAGCAGCTTAGAGGAAAGCAGGGGGCTCTACGAGCAGTACTTC.

Concerning this clonotype itself: Possible read error: a much larger clone is one base away. The rearrangement uses TRBV5-5 and TRBJ2-1, with D unresolved. This CDR3 has 16 amino acids. CDR1 and CDR2 (germline): SGHKS, YYEKEE (reference sequence). The CDR3 bases are TGTGCCAGCAGCTTGGTTAGGACCCGCTCCTACAATGAGCAGTTATTC. This codes for CASSLVRTRSYNEQLF.

This clonotype was observed a few times. The chain recombines TRBV12-3 or TRBV12-4 with TRBJ1-5; TRBD1 agrees at 8 bases. Germline trimming cut 5 bases from V and 2 bases from J; bases unmatched to any gene: 8. The CDR3 has 16 residues. CDR3 nucleotides: TGTGCCAGCAGTGCTGGACAGGGAAGGGGCAATCAGCCCCAGCATTTT. Translation: CASSAGQGRGNQPQHF.

This clonotype was counted ten times or more. The genes are TRBV25-1 and TRBJ2-7, with 10 nucleotides matching TRBD1. CDR3 length: 15 amino acids. The germline gives CDR1 MGHDK, CDR2 SYGVNS. The V segment lost 10 bases and the J segment 7 bases; nucleotides outside the gene matches: 16. Here the CDR3 reads CATKRGGDRGLEQYF. The CDR3 bases are TGTGCCACCAAACGAGGTGGAGACAGGGGGCTTGAGCAGTACTTC.

Only a few counts were recorded for this clonotype. A much bigger clone sits one base away, suggesting this may be a read error. The chain has TRBV6-5 and TRBJ2-4; 7 nucleotides align to TRBD1. The DNA matches TRBJ2-7 better at its end, which makes the J call doubtful. From germline, CDR1 is MNHEY and CDR2 SVGAGI. CDR3 length equals 15 residues. The CDR3 DNA reads TGTGCCGGCAGGGAGACAGGGAAGGTCTCCTACGAGCAGTACTTC. This translates into CAGRETGKVSYEQYF.

As regards this clonotype: A much bigger clone sits one base away, suggesting this may be a read error. The V gene is TRBV20-1, the J gene TRBJ2-5; TRBD2 agrees at 12 bases. Unmatched junction bases numbered 16, after V lost 6 bases and J lost 11 bases. The length of the CDR3 is 15 residues. Germline assignment: CDR1 DFQATT and CDR2 SNEGSKA (reference sequence). The chain's CDR3 is CSAPSGGAWGGEQYF. The CDR3 DNA reads TGCAGTGCCCCTAGCGGGGGGGCTTGGGGTGGTGAGCAGTACTTC.

This clonotype was picked up a small number of times. CDR3 sequence (DNA): TGTGCCAGCAGCTTCTTGAGCGGGGCCCCTGGGGAGCAGTACTTC. Translating gives CASSFLSGAPGEQYF. The rearrangement links TRBV7-2 to TRBJ2-7; 7 bases map to TRBD2. The CDR3 extends over 15 amino acids. CDR1 and CDR2 (germline): SGHTA, FQGNSA. J was trimmed by 7 bases and V by 3 bases; bases with no gene match: 12.

This clonotype has more than one count but fewer than ten. The chain has TRBV7-9 and TRBJ1-1; TRBD1 might be the D (5 bases). The CDR3 covers 16 residues. Germline lookup yields CDR1 SEHNR and CDR2 FQNEAQ (reference sequence). V lost 3 bases and J 1 base, leaving 15 bases between the germline ends. The DNA of the CDR3 is TGTGCCAGCAGCTTCTTAGGGGCCTCACAGAACACTGAAGCTTTCTTT. Encoded protein: CASSFLGASQNTEAFF.

A remark on this clonotype: This may be a read error, as it is one base from a much larger clone. The chain is built from TRBV10-3 and TRBJ2-1, with 10 bases aligning to TRBD2. V lost 6 bases, J lost 5 bases, and 10 bases stayed unmatched. Germline CDR1 is ENHRY and CDR2 is SYGVKD. The CDR3 spans 16 residues. This chain's CDR3 is CAIREIGLAVNNEQFF. CDR3 DNA sequence: TGTGCCATCAGAGAGATTGGACTAGCGGTAAACAATGAGCAGTTCTTC.

This clonotype was recorded once. V is TRBV14 and J is TRBJ1-2; D remains ambiguous. V lost 1 base to trimming and J lost 3 bases, with 15 bases between them. Germline CDR1 and CDR2: SGHDN and FVKESK. The CDR3 length is 16 residues. CDR3 coding DNA: TGTGCCAGCAGCCAAGTAGGTGCGGCAACGGACTATGGCTACACCTTC. This translates into CASSQVGAATDYGYTF.

The chain recombines TRBV15 with TRBJ1-1; tentative D call: TRBD1 (6 bases). CDR1 is LNHNV and CDR2 is YYDKDF in the germline V gene (reference sequence). This CDR3 contains 13 residues. Trimming shortened V by 4 bases and J by 5 bases, and 11 bases separated the two germline ends. In DNA, the CDR3 is TGTGCCACCAGCACTAGGGGGGGAACTGAAGCTTTCTTT. The encoded protein is CATSTRGGTEAFF.

This clonotype has just one count. The chain joins TRBV20-1 to TRBJ2-1; the D gene is possibly TRBD2 (6 bases). The CDR3 has 14 residues. Trimming stripped 6 bases from V and 6 bases from J, with 18 bases between. Germline V lookup: CDR1 DFQATT, CDR2 SNEGSKA (reference sequence). The CDR3 here is CSAPRGRQGNEQFF. The CDR3 DNA reads TGCAGTGCCCCTCGAGGGAGGCAGGGCAATGAGCAGTTCTTC.

In regard to this clonotype: Possible read error: a much larger clone is one base away. V and J are TRBV28 and TRBJ2-5; D is uncertain. This CDR3 region has 14 residues. V shed 4 bases and J shed 2 bases, with 11 bases lying between them. CDR1 MDHEN and CDR2 SYDVKM come from the germline V gene. The CDR3 region is CASSCGMRQETQYF. CDR3 sequence (DNA): TGTGCCAGCAGTTGTGGTATGCGGCAAGAGACCCAGTACTTC.

As regards this clonotype: At one end, the junction sequence differs from germline, possibly due to a read error. The genes are TRBV6-1 and TRBJ2-3, with 12 bases matching TRBD2. CDR1 and CDR2 from the germline V gene are MNHNS and SASEGT. The CDR3 is 19 amino acids. CDR3: CVSSETRGLAGGPTDTQYF. CDR3 in DNA: TGTGTCAGCAGTGAGACCAGGGGGCTAGCGGGGGGGCCCACAGATACGCAGTATTTT.

This clonotype has a count of ten or more. The chain is built from TRBV7-2 and TRBJ2-1, with D maybe TRBD2 (5 bases). This CDR3 has 13 amino acids. Germline V CDR1 and CDR2: SGHTA, FQGNSA. V was pared by 2 bases and J by 7 bases, with 9 bases between. The CDR3 DNA follows: TGTGCCAGCAGCTTAATGTCGGGGAATGAGCAGTTCTTC. Translation gives CASSLMSGNEQFF. Looking up the rest from reference TRBV7-2 and TRBJ2-1 gives the full variable domain: GAGVSQSPSNKVTEKGKDVELRCDPISGHTALYWYRQSLGQGLEFLIYFQGNSAPDKSGLPSDRFSAERTGGSVSTLTIQRTQQEDSAVYLCASSLMSGNEQFFGPGTRLTVL.

Points on this clonotype: A much larger clone sits a single nucleotide away, making a read error possible. The chain's CDR3 is CSVEDRSYYGHTF. The CDR3 coding sequence is TGCAGCGTTGAAGACAGGTCCTACTATGGCCACACCTTC. This chain connects TRBV29-1 to TRBJ1-2; no definite D call. The CDR3 is made up of 13 amino acids. Germline V gene lookup returns CDR1 SQVTM and CDR2 ANQGSEA.

V usage is TRBV12-3 or TRBV12-4 and J usage is TRBJ2-3; D gene unclear. The CDR3 is 15 residues long. The V end lost 8 bases, the J end lost 2 bases, and 17 bases lay between the germline ends. This chain's CDR3 is CASSGLQYPTDTQYF. CDR3 DNA: TGTGCCAGCTCGGGCTTACAGTACCCCACAGATACGCAGTATTTT.

This clonotype was counted at least ten times. This chain connects TRBV15 to TRBJ2-7; TRBD1 is a possible D gene (8 bases). The ends were cut back, 3 bases at V and 6 bases at J, with 21 bases in the middle. This CDR3 is built from 16 residues. From germline, CDR1 is LNHNV and CDR2 YYDKDF (reference sequence). Written as DNA, the CDR3 is TGTGCCACCAGCAGGGTTGGAAGACAGGGGAGGGGCGAGCAGTACTTC. It specifies CATSRVGRQGRGEQYF.

As to this clonotype: With a much larger clone just one base away, this may be a read error. The gene calls are TRBV5-1 and TRBJ2-5; D uncertain. The J call could be wrong; TRBJ2-7 is a better fit for the DNA end. CDR1 and CDR2 (germline): SGHRS, YFSETQ. There are 16 residues in the CDR3. CDR3 nucleotides: TGCGCCAGCAGCTTGGAGCCCAGATCGAAGCATTACGAGCAGTACTTC. This gives the protein CASSLEPRSKHYEQYF.

The rearrangement links TRBV6-2 or TRBV6-3 to TRBJ2-1, with 9 nucleotides matching TRBD1. The J call is in doubt because the DNA end fits TRBJ2-7 better. Germline CDR1 MNHEY, CDR2 SVGEGT. The CDR3 length is 19 residues. The CDR3 DNA sequence: TGTGCCAGCAGACCACACAGGGGGCACGGATTATCTCCCTACAATGAGCAGTACTTC. This gives the protein CASRPHRGHGLSPYNEQYF.

This clonotype has more than one count but fewer than ten. The chain joins TRBV6-1 to TRBJ2-1; 13 bases are shared with TRBD2. This CDR3 contains 15 residues. Losses at the gene ends were 6 bases for V and 6 bases for J; bases not matched to a gene: 5. Germline lookup yields CDR1 MNHNS and CDR2 SASEGT. The chain's CDR3 is CASRKGTSGINEQFF. CDR3 in DNA: TGTGCCAGCAGGAAAGGGACTAGCGGGATCAATGAGCAGTTCTTC.

The chain couples TRBV27 to TRBJ2-7; TRBD2 matches 10 bases. The CDR3 consists of 15 residues. V shed 3 bases, J shed 2 bases, and the junction held 4 bases outside the gene matches. In germline, CDR1 is MNHEY, CDR2 SMNVEV (reference sequence). In DNA form, the CDR3 reads TGTGCCAGCAGTTTTACTAGCGGGGCAACCTACGAGCAGTACTTC. The encoded protein is CASSFTSGATYEQYF.

There are a few counts of this clonotype. CDR3 coding DNA: TGCGCCAGCAGCTTGGGGGCCCAAGCAGATACGCAGTATTTT. Translated: CASSLGAQADTQYF. This chain connects TRBV5-1 to TRBJ2-3; D remains unclear. V was shortened by 0 bases and J by 4 bases, with 9 bases between the two germline ends. This CDR3 region has 14 residues. CDR1 and CDR2 from the germline V gene are SGHRS and YFSETQ. Full variable domain (missing parts from reference TRBV5-1 and TRBJ2-3): KAGVTQTPRYLIKTRGQQVTLSCSPISGHRSVSWYQQTPGQGLQFLFEYFSETQRNKGNFPGRFSGRQFSNSRSEMNVSTLELGDSALYLCASSLGAQADTQYFGPGTRLTVL.

This clonotype was detected a few times. This chain connects TRBV20-1 to TRBJ2-3; TRBD1 matches 7 bases. CDR3 length: 13 amino acids. Germline assignment: CDR1 DFQATT and CDR2 SNEGSKA (reference sequence). CDR3 DNA sequence: TGCAGCCTTCGGACAGGAGGCACAGATACGCAGTATTTT. Its protein product is CSLRTGGTDTQYF.

This clonotype has more than one count but fewer than ten. The chain is built from TRBV7-2 and TRBJ2-5; D call uncertain. V was pared by 4 bases and J by 2 bases, with 11 bases between. The germline CDR1 and CDR2 sequences are SGHTA and FQGNSA. This CDR3 is built from 14 residues. Here the CDR3 reads CASSSSGPQETQYF. The CDR3 nucleotides are TGTGCCAGCAGCTCCTCCGGGCCACAAGAGACCCAGTACTTC.

The chain recombines TRBV11-2 with TRBJ2-4; 7 nucleotides match TRBD1. The CDR3 has 14 amino acids. CDR1 and CDR2 (germline): SGHAT, FQNNGV. Trimming cost V 5 bases and J 13 bases; bases outside gene matches: 14. The DNA for the CDR3 is TGTGCCAGCAGCGGCGTAGGGGGCCCGAGGGAGCAGTACTTC. Translating gives CASSGVGGPREQYF. Based on the CDR3 plus reference TRBV11-2 and TRBJ2-4, the full variable domain is EAGVAQSPRYKIIEKRQSVAFWCNPISGHATLYWYQQILGQGPKLLIQFQNNGVVDDSQLPKDRFSAERLKGVDSTLKIQPAKLEDSAVYLCASSGVGGPREQYFGAGTRLSVL.